This T cell receptor beta chain was profiled in a study of blood T cell repertoires in COVID-19. This CDR3 region has 18 residues. Trimming took 3 bases from V and 0 from J, leaving 20 bases between them. From germline, CDR1 is MDHEN and CDR2 SYDVKM. The assay was immunoSEQ multiplex PCR, and TCRdb's table has in-frame clones only and misses some. The sample consists of a few hundred thousand clones, 80% to 85% of them appearing once. This rearrangement joins TRBV28 to TRBJ1-1; a possible D gene is TRBD1 (6 bases). The sequence derives from a woman aged 40-49 years who had recovered from COVID-19. Sequenced: PBMCs or T cells enriched from blood (not recorded which). The CDR3 reads CASSFLRTASAMNTEAFF. The CDR3, as DNA: TGTGCCAGCAGTTTCCTCAGGACAGCCTCAGCCATGAACACTGAAGCTTTCTTT.